This TCR beta chain was sequenced in a study of blood T cells in healthy people across ages. This clonotype has just a few counts. The CDR3 has 15 amino acids. Germline loops: CDR1 MNHEY, CDR2 SVGAGI. V lost 0 bases to trimming and J lost 3 bases, with 11 bases between them. PCR was performed a second time for about 7 to 12 cycles using a sample-barcoded 5' primer and a J-beta primer mix. In TCRdb, the 5' RACE reads were re-called with MiXCR into one record per CDR3 protein. The repertoire consists of 800,000 to 950,000 distinct CDR3 sequences, with about 29% occurring once and the leading ten covering roughly 10%. These data are also associated with another study on T cells of mothers and their children.

The rearrangement uses TRBV6-5 and TRBJ1-2; no firm D call. The clonotype comes from a woman aged 40 to 49 in good health. The sample taken for sequencing was blood. The CDR3 here is CASSYSESSYYGYTF. Here the CDR3 DNA reads TGTGCCAGCAGTTACTCGGAATCTAGCTACTATGGCTACACCTTC.